This T cell receptor beta chain was profiled in a study of T cells in Graves' hyperthyroidism and ophthalmopathy. This clonotype appeared many times. Authors of the study amplified TCR beta CDR3 regions from RNA transcripts. Initially, a first-round RT-PCR of the TCR CDR3 employed the HTBI primer set. MiXCR was run by TCRdb on the multiplex PCR reads, yielding one entry per CDR3 protein. There are hundreds of thousands of distinct CDR3 sequences in the sample; about 14% occur only once, and more than 8.5% lies in the top ten. CDR3 size: 14 residues. The ends were cut back, 2 bases at V and 1 base at J, with 6 bases in the middle.

The sequence was collected from a woman aged 18-29 years with Graves' hyperthyroidism. The sample taken for sequencing was blood. The chain recombines TRBV12-3 or TRBV12-4 with TRBJ2-1, with D maybe TRBD2 (5 bases). This CDR3 is CASSLLASYNEQFF. CDR3 bases: TGTGCCAGCAGTTTATTAGCGTCCTACAATGAGCAGTTCTTC.